Following are 11 T cell receptor beta chains from one sample sequenced in a study of PD-L1 blockade in urothelial cancer. The time point denotes: peripheral blood 6 weeks after treatment start. Repertoires were generated with immunoSEQ multiplex PCR, while TCRdb's copy carries only in-frame clones and drops some. The sample yields fewer than 85,000 clones, 88% seen once. The sequencing here drew on PBMCs, taken around atezolizumab (anti-PD-L1) treatment. All receptors derive from a man between 60 and 75 years old with urothelial cancer.

The chain couples TRBV7-3 to TRBJ2-3; weak D call: TRBD2 (5 bases). This CDR3 region has 15 residues. Trimming removed 2 bases from V and 4 bases from J, with 13 bases in between. Per the germline V gene, CDR1 is SGHTA and CDR2 is FQGTGA. In DNA, the CDR3 is TGTGCCAGCAGCTTACGGGGTAGCTCGGCAGATACGCAGTATTTT. It is translated as CASSLRGSSADTQYF.

CDR3 residues: CASSSPGHLNTEAFF. CDR3 sequence (DNA): TGTGCCAGCAGCTCACCGGGACACCTGAACACTGAAGCTTTCTTT. The rearrangement uses TRBV5-6 and TRBJ1-1; D is possibly TRBD1 (6 bases). The V gene's germline CDR1 is SGHDT and CDR2 YYEEEE. V lost 3 bases and J lost 0, with 12 bases in between. This CDR3 comprises 15 residues.

The rearrangement uses TRBV6-1 and TRBJ2-1; 8 bases map to TRBD1. Germline V gene data show CDR1 as MNHNS and CDR2 as SASEGT. The CDR3 is 13 amino acids. Trimming at V came to 9 bases and at J to 0 bases, leaving 1 base not matched to a gene. CDR3 DNA sequence: TGTGCCAGTACAGGGGGCTCCTACAATGAGCAGTTCTTC. Protein sequence: CASTGGSYNEQFF.

V and J are TRBV9 and TRBJ1-2; no firm D call. Germline lookup yields CDR1 SGDLS and CDR2 YYNGEE. The CDR3 runs 13 residues. V was pared by 2 bases and J by 2 bases, with 7 bases between. CDR3 region: CASSVDTNYGYTF. In DNA, the CDR3 is TGTGCCAGCAGCGTTGACACGAACTATGGCTACACCTTC.

J is TRBJ1-5 and V is TRBV11-2; a possible D gene is TRBD1 (5 bases). The germline gives CDR1 SGHAT, CDR2 FQNNGV. This CDR3 spans 13 amino acids. Trimming shortened V by 3 bases and J by 5 bases, and 8 bases separated the two germline ends. CDR3 bases: TGTGCCAGCAGCTTCCGGGACTATCAGCCCCAGCATTTT. Protein: CASSFRDYQPQHF.

The chain links TRBV5-1 to TRBJ2-1; 14 bases fit TRBD2. Germline-derived CDR1 and CDR2 are SGHRS and YFSETQ. CDR3 length: 21 amino acids. V dropped 4 bases and J dropped 0; count of bases not matched to a gene: 15. The CDR3 DNA reads as TGCGCCAGCAGCCATCTGGGGACGGGACTAGCGGGAGCCAGCTCCTACAATGAGCAGTTCTTC. It is translated as CASSHLGTGLAGASSYNEQFF.

CDR3 region: CASTDRVYGYTF. In DNA, the CDR3 is TGTGCCAGCACGGACAGGGTCTATGGCTACACCTTC. The V gene is TRBV6-5, the J gene TRBJ1-2; 8 bases align to TRBD1. This CDR3 region has 12 residues. Trimming at V came to 7 bases and at J to 4 bases, leaving 2 bases not matched to a gene. The V gene's germline CDR1 is MNHEY and CDR2 SVGAGI.

This clone was picked up a small number of times. This chain links TRBV13 with TRBJ1-6; 9 bases match TRBD1. CDR3 length: 14 amino acids. V lost 6 bases to trimming and J lost 9 bases; unmatched junction nucleotides: 6. The germline V gene encodes CDR1 PRHDT and CDR2 FYEKMQ (reference sequence). CDR3 region: CASRARDRASPLHF. Here the CDR3 DNA reads TGTGCCAGCAGGGCCCGGGACAGGGCTTCACCCCTCCACTTT.

V and J are TRBV4-2 and TRBJ2-3, with 12 positions matching TRBD1. Trimming at V came to 5 bases and at J to 6 bases, leaving 12 bases not matched to a gene. CDR3 length: 17 amino acids. The germline gives CDR1 LGHNA, CDR2 YNFKEQ. The CDR3 protein is CASSAGRGQGALDTQYF. The CDR3 DNA follows: TGTGCCAGCAGCGCAGGCAGGGGACAGGGGGCTTTGGATACGCAGTATTTT.

The rearrangement uses TRBV29-1 and TRBJ1-1; 7 nucleotides match TRBD1. Germline V gene lookup returns CDR1 SQVTM and CDR2 ANQGSEA. J lost 5 bases, V lost 4 bases, and 4 bases had no gene match. The length of the CDR3 is 12 residues. The CDR3 protein is CSVVVQGTEAFF. As DNA, the CDR3 is TGCAGCGTTGTGGTACAGGGGACTGAAGCTTTCTTT.

This clone was detected a few times. The rearrangement links TRBV5-1 to TRBJ1-5, with D possibly matching TRBD1 (5 bases). This CDR3 comprises 14 residues. Germline CDR1 and CDR2: SGHRS and YFSETQ. V shed 7 bases and J shed 2 bases, with 13 bases lying between them. This CDR3 is CASHPGFGNQPQHF. The CDR3 bases are TGCGCCAGCCATCCAGGGTTCGGCAATCAGCCCCAGCATTTT.